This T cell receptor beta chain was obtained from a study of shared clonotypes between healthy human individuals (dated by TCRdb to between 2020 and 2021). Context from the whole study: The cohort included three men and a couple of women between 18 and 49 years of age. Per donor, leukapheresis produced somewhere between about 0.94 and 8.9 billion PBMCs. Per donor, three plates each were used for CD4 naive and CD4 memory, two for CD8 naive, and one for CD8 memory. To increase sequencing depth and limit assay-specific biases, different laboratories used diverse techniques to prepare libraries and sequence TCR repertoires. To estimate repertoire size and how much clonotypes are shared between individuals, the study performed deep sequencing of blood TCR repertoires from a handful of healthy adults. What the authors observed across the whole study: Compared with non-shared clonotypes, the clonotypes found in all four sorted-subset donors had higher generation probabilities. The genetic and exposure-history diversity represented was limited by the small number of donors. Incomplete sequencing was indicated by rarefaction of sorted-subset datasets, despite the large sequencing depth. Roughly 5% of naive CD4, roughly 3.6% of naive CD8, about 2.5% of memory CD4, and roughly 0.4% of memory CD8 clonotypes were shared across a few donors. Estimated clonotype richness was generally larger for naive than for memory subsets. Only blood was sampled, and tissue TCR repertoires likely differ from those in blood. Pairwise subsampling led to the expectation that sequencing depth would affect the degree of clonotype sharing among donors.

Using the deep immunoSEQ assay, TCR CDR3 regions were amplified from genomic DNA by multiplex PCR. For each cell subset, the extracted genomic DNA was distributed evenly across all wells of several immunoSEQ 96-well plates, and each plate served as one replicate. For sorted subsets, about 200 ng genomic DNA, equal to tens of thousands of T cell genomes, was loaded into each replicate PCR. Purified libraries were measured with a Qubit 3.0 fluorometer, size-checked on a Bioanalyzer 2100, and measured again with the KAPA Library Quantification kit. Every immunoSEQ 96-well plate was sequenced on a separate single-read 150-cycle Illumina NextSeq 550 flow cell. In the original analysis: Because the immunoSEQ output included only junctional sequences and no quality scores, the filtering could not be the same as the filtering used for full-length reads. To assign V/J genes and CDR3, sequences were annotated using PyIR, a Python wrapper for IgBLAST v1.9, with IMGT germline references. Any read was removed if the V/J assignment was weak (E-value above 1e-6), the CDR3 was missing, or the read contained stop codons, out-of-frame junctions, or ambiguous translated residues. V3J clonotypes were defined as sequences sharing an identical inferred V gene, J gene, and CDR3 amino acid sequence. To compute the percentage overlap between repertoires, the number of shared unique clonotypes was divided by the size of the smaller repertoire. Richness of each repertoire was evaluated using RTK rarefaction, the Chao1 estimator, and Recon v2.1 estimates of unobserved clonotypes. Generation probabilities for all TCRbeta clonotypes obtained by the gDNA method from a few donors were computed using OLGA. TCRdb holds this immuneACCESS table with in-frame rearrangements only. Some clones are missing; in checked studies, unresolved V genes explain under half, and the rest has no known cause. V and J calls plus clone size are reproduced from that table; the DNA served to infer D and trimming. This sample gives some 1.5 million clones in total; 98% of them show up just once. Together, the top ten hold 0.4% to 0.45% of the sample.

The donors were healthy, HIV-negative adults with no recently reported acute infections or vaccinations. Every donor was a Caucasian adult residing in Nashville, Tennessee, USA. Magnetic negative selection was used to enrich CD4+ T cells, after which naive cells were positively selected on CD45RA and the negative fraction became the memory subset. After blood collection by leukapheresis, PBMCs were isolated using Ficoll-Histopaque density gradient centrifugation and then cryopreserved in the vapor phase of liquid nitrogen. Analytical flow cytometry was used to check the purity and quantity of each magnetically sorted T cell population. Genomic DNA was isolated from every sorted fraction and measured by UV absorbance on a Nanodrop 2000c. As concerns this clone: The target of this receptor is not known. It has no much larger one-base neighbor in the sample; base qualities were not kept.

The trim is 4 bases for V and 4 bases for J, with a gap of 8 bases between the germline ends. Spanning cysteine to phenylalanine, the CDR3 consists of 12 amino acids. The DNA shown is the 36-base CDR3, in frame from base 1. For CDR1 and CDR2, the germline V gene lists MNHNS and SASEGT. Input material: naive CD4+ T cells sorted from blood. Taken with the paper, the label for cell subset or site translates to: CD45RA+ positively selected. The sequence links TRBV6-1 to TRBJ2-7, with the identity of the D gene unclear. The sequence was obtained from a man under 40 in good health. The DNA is TGTGCCAGCAGTGTGGGATGGTACGAGCAGTACTTC. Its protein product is CASSVGWYEQYF.